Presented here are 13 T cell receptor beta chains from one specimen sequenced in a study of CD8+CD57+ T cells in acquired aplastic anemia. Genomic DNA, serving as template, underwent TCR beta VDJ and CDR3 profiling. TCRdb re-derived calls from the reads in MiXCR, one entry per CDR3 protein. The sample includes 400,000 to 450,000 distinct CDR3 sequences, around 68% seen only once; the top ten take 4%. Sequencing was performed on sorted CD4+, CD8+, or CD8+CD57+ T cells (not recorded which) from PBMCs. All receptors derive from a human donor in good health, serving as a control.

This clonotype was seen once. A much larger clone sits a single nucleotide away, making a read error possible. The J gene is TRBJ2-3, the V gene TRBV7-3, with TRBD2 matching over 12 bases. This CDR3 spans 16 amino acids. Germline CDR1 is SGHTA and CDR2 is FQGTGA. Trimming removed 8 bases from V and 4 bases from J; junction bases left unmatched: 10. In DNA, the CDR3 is TGTGCCAGCGGCCCCAGGACTAGCGGGGCCGCAGATACGCAGTATTTT. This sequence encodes CASGPRTSGAADTQYF.

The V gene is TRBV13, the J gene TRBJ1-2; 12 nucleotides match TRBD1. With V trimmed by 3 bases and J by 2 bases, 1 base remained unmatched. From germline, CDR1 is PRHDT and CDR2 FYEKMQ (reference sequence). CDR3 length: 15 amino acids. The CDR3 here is CASSFGTGGNYGYTF. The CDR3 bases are TGTGCCAGCAGCTTTGGGACAGGGGGCAACTATGGCTACACCTTC.

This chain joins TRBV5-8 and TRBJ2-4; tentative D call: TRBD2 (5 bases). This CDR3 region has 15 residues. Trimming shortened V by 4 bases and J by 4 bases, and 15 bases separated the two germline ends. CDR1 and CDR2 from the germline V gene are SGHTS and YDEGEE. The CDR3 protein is CASSQSPGIKNIQYF. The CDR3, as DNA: TGTGCCAGCAGCCAAAGTCCGGGAATTAAAAACATTCAGTACTTC.

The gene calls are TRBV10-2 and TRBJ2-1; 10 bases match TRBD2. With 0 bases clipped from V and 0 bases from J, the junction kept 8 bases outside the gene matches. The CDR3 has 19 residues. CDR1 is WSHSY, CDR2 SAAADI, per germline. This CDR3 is CASSESGSGGFSSYNEQFF. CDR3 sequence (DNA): TGCGCCAGCAGTGAGTCGGGTAGCGGGGGGTTCAGCTCCTACAATGAGCAGTTCTTC.

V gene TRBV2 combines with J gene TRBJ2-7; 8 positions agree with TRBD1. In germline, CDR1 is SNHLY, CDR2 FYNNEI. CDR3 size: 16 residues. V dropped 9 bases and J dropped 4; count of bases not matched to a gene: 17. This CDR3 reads CASSRGHATGEYEQYF. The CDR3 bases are TGTGCCAGTAGTAGAGGTCACGCGACAGGGGAGTACGAGCAGTACTTC.

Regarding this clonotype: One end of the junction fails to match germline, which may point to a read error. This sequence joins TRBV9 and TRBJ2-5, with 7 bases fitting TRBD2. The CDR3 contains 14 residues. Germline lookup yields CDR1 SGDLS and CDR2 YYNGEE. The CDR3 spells CASSLGGLESTQYF. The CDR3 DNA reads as TGCGCCAGCAGCTTGGGAGGGTTAGAATCGACCCAGTACTTC.

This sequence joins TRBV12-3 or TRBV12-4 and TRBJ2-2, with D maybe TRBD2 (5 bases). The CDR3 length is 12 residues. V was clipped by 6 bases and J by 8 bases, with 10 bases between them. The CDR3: CASSLGLGELFF. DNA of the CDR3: TGTGCCAGCAGCCTTGGACTTGGGGAGCTGTTTTTT.

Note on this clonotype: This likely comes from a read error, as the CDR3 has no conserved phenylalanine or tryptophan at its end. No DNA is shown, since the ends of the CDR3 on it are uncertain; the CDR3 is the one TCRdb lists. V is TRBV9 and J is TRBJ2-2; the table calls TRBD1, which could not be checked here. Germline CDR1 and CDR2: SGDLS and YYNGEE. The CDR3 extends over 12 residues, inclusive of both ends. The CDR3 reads CASSASMGQSGN.

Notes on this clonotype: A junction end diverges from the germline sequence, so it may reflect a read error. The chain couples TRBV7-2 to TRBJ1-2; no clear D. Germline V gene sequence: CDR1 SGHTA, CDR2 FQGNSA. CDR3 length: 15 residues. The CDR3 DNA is TGCGCCAGCAGCAAGCCCCGACAAAGGGCGGATCGTACCACCTTC. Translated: CASSKPRQRADRTTF.

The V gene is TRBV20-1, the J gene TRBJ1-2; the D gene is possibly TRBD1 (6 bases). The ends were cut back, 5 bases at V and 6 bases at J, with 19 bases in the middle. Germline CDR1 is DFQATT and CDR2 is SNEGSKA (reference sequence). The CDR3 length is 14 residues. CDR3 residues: CSAFAEGGAHGYTF. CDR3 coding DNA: TGCAGTGCTTTCGCCGAGGGGGGGGCGCATGGCTACACCTTC.

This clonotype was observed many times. This CDR3 is CASSLEGGPYEQYF. In nucleotides, the CDR3 is TGTGCCAGCAGCTTAGAGGGGGGGCCCTACGAGCAGTACTTC. The rearrangement uses TRBV7-2 and TRBJ2-7; maybe TRBD2 (7 bases). CDR1 SGHTA and CDR2 FQGNSA come from the germline V gene. There are 14 residues in the CDR3. Trimming removed 1 base from V and 2 bases from J, with 9 bases in between.

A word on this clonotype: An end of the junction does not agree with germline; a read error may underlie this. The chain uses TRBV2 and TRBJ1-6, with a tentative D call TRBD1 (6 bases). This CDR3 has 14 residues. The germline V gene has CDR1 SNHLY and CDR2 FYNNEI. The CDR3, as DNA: TGTGCCAGCAGCCGACAGGCGCCTAATTCTCCCCTCCACTTT. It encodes CASSRQAPNSPLHF. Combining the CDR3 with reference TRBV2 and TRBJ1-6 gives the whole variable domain EPEVTQTPSHQVTQMGQEVILRCVPISNHLYFYWYRQILGQKVEFLVSFYNNEISEKSEIFDDQFSVERPDGSNFTLKIRSTKLEDSAMYFCASSRQAPNSPLHFGNGTRLTVT.

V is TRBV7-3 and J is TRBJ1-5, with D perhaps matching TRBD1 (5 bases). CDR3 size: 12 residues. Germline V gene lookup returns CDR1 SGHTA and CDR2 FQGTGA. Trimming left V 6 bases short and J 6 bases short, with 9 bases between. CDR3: CASRGDAQPQHF. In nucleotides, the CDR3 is TGTGCCAGCAGGGGGGATGCTCAGCCCCAGCATTTT.